These 10 T cell receptor beta chains were sequenced from one sample in a study of T cells expressing NK-cell markers. TCRdb re-analyzed the 5' RACE reads; it lists each CDR3 protein once, without DNA. This sample's table has around 260,000 distinct CDR3 sequences. Sequenced input: blood T cells: a sorted CD56 or NKG2C T cell subset, CD4+ or CD8+ T cells, or bulk PBMC T cells (not recorded which). The receptors were gathered from a woman between 18 and 70 years old in good health.

The V gene is TRBV11-2, the J gene TRBJ2-5; the D call of TRBD1 rests on TCRdb alone, since no DNA is present to check it. The germline V gene encodes CDR1 SGHAT and CDR2 FQNNGV. This CDR3 spans 15 amino acids. This chain's CDR3 is CASSGGDRGSETQYF.

The J gene is TRBJ2-5, the V gene TRBV20-1. The CDR3 has 12 residues. Germline CDR1 DFQATT, CDR2 SNEGSKA (reference sequence). CDR3: CSARTPQETQYF.

The chain employs TRBV24-1 and TRBJ2-1. The CDR3 is 13 amino acids. Germline CDR1 KGHDR, CDR2 SFDVKD. This CDR3 reads CATSDFKRNEQFF.

The chain uses TRBV5-4 and TRBJ2-5; TCRdb names TRBD1, which stays unverified in the absence of DNA. Germline V gene sequence: CDR1 SGHNT, CDR2 YYREEE (reference sequence). The CDR3 consists of 16 residues. CDR3 amino acids: CASSPGQTKGRETQYF.

The chain joins TRBV29-1 to TRBJ2-5. Germline-derived CDR1 and CDR2 are SQVTM and ANQGSEA. The CDR3 is made up of 12 amino acids. The CDR3: CSVPRGQETQYF.

CDR3 region: CASSVEGVSQNTEAFF. The genes are TRBV9 and TRBJ1-1; without DNA, the TCRdb call of TRBD1 cannot be checked. CDR1 SGDLS and CDR2 YYNGEE come from the germline V gene. CDR3 length equals 16 residues.

The chain uses TRBV12-3 or TRBV12-4 and TRBJ2-7. The CDR3 runs to 12 residues. CDR3: CASSPRGAEQYF.

This chain links TRBV5-6 with TRBJ1-2; as DNA is missing, the TRBD1 call by TCRdb cannot be tested. CDR1 and CDR2 (germline): SGHDT, YYEEEE. The CDR3 loop spans 20 amino acids. The chain's CDR3 is CASSPPPLSGGTRKFYGYTF.

This chain connects TRBV6-1 to TRBJ2-4; TCRdb reports TRBD1, a call that lacks DNA to check it against. The germline gives CDR1 MNHNS, CDR2 SASEGT. This CDR3 is built from 15 residues. The chain's CDR3 is CASSESGGESFIQYF.

The chain recombines TRBV7-2 with TRBJ2-1; TCRdb gives TRBD1 as the D gene, but with no DNA this cannot be confirmed. The CDR3 extends over 15 amino acids. The V gene's germline CDR1 is SGHTA and CDR2 FQGNSA. CDR3 amino acids: CASSPGGQGKNEQFF.